The 25 T cell receptor beta chains below were found in one sample sequenced in a study of identical twins. TCRdb re-called the 5' RACE reads with MiXCR, one entry per CDR3 protein. The sample lists 280,000 or so distinct CDR3 sequences; approximately 8.5% were seen once. The same data also went into a second study, on yellow fever vaccine responses in identical twins.

Sequencing was carried out using memory (CD45RO+) T cells sorted from blood. The receptor source for this set is a woman between 18 and 29 years old in good health.

This clonotype has only a few counts. J is TRBJ1-5 and V is TRBV4-1; no clear D gene. Germline V gene sequence: CDR1 MGHRA, CDR2 YSYEKL. With 3 bases removed from V and 0 bases from J, the gap between germline ends came to 9 bases. This CDR3 region has 15 residues. Written as DNA, the CDR3 is TGCGCCAGCAGCCAGGAGTCGTATAGCAATCAGCCCCAGCATTTT. Translating gives CASSQESYSNQPQHF.

In its sample, this clonotype was seen many times. The CDR3 region is CASSDSGQGPTDTQYF. Written as DNA, the CDR3 is TGTGCCAGCAGTGACTCGGGACAGGGTCCCACAGATACGCAGTATTTT. V usage is TRBV6-1 and J usage is TRBJ2-3, with 9 positions matching TRBD1. Looked up from germline, CDR1 is MNHNS and CDR2 is SASEGT. The length of the CDR3 is 16 residues. V shed 3 bases and J 2 bases; nucleotides not matched to a gene: 6.

The chain combines TRBV20-1 with TRBJ2-1; possibly TRBD1 for D (6 bases). The V end was cut by 4 bases, the J end by 9 bases, with 25 bases between. The CDR3 totals 16 residues. CDR1 DFQATT and CDR2 SNEGSKA come from the germline V gene (reference sequence). The CDR3 DNA is TGCAGTGCTACGGGCCAACAGGGATACGATGTCGGTGAGCAGTTCTTC. It specifies CSATGQQGYDVGEQFF.

About this clonotype itself: The CDR3 ends on some other residue instead of the conserved phenylalanine or tryptophan, so this is likely a read error. The chain carries TRBV20-1 and TRBJ2-5, with D perhaps given as TRBD1 or TRBD2 (5 bases each). Germline CDR1 is DFQATT and CDR2 is SNEGSKA (reference sequence). The CDR3 is 17 residues long. The V and J ends lost 5 bases and 3 bases respectively, with 25 bases between them. The CDR3 loop is CSAGTLPGTKRKETQYY. CDR3 coding DNA: TGCAGTGCTGGGACCCTCCCCGGGACCAAGAGAAAAGAGACCCAGTACTAC.

This clonotype has a handful of counts. The CDR3 DNA sequence: TGTGCCAGCTCACCCGGGACAGCTGAAGCTTTCTTT. Protein sequence: CASSPGTAEAFF. This sequence joins TRBV18 and TRBJ1-1, with 7 bases lining up with TRBD1. The J segment lost 6 bases and the V segment lost 3 bases, leaving 1 base of the junction unmatched. In germline, CDR1 is KGHSH, CDR2 LQKENI. This CDR3 comprises 12 residues.

This clonotype has a count of ten or more. The chain recombines TRBV12-3 or TRBV12-4 with TRBJ2-1; TRBD2 matches at 8 bases. J was trimmed by 6 bases and V by 1 base; bases with no gene match: 5. The CDR3 is 15 amino acids. The DNA of the CDR3 is TGTGCCAGCAGTTTAGTAGCGGGGCAACGCAATGAGCAGTTCTTC. Translation: CASSLVAGQRNEQFF.

This chain joins TRBV5-5 and TRBJ1-5; no clear D gene. V was shortened by 4 bases and J by 2 bases, with 16 bases between the two germline ends. Germline CDR1 and CDR2: SGHKS and YYEKEE (reference sequence). This CDR3 has 16 amino acids. CDR3 nucleotide sequence: TGTGCCAGCAGCAGGGTCCTATCTAGAGGCAATCAGCCCCAGCATTTT. Its protein is CASSRVLSRGNQPQHF.

This clonotype came up a few times. DNA of the CDR3: TGCAGTGCCCGCTGGGGGAGGGGTTACAATGAGCAGTTCTTC. This gives the protein CSARWGRGYNEQFF. This chain uses TRBV20-1 with TRBJ2-1; 7 nucleotides agree with TRBD2. V shed 6 bases and J 4 bases; nucleotides not matched to a gene: 9. CDR3 length equals 14 residues. Germline lookup yields CDR1 DFQATT and CDR2 SNEGSKA (reference sequence).

V is TRBV6-1 and J is TRBJ2-3, with 8 bases fitting TRBD1. The CDR3 runs to 16 residues. The germline V gene has CDR1 MNHNS and CDR2 SASEGT. The V gene end was trimmed by 6 bases and the J gene end by 8 bases; junction bases not matched to a gene: 16. The CDR3 DNA sequence: TGTGCCAGCAGCTCGATCATCAGGGGGCAGGGGGGTACGCAGTATTTT. Protein: CASSSIIRGQGGTQYF.

This clonotype was found a few times. V usage is TRBV11-2 and J usage is TRBJ2-3, with 14 positions matching TRBD2. V trimming: 3 bases; J trimming: 3 bases; junction bases outside the gene matches: 8. This CDR3 has 18 amino acids. Germline V gene data show CDR1 as SGHAT and CDR2 as FQNNGV. In DNA form, the CDR3 reads TGTGCCAGCAGCTTCGGCCCCGGACTAGCGGGAGGAACAGATACGCAGTATTTT. Its translation is CASSFGPGLAGGTDTQYF.

This clonotype showed up just a few times. This sequence joins TRBV5-4 and TRBJ1-4; D remains ambiguous. Germline values: CDR1 SGHNT, CDR2 YYREEE (reference sequence). The CDR3 length is 16 residues. V lost 0 bases, J lost 0 bases, and 9 bases lay in between. CDR3 DNA: TGTGCCAGCAGCTTGGGCCCGCCCTCAACTAATGAAAAACTGTTTTTT. Translation gives CASSLGPPSTNEKLFF.

The V and J genes are TRBV14 and TRBJ2-5; a possible D gene is TRBD2 (6 bases). The CDR3 is 16 residues long. V gave up 1 base and J gave up 5 bases, with 17 bases separating them. Germline V gene sequence: CDR1 SGHDN, CDR2 FVKESK. CDR3 sequence reads: CASSQVGSGVRETQYF. CDR3 bases: TGTGCCAGCAGCCAAGTGGGTAGCGGCGTCAGGGAGACCCAGTACTTC.

This clonotype was detected ten times or more. The chain is built from TRBV11-2 and TRBJ2-3; the D gene is possibly TRBD1 (5 bases). Trimming stripped 0 bases from V and 8 bases from J, with 21 bases between. CDR1 SGHAT and CDR2 FQNNGV come from the germline V gene. The CDR3 loop spans 17 amino acids. CDR3 in amino acids: CASSLDSWGPTLSTQYF. CDR3 sequence (DNA): TGTGCCAGCAGCTTAGACAGTTGGGGCCCGACTCTTAGTACGCAGTATTTT. Drawing the rest from reference TRBV11-2 and TRBJ2-3, the complete variable domain is EAGVAQSPRYKIIEKRQSVAFWCNPISGHATLYWYQQILGQGPKLLIQFQNNGVVDDSQLPKDRFSAERLKGVDSTLKIQPAKLEDSAVYLCASSLDSWGPTLSTQYFGPGTRLTVL.

This clonotype was found a few times. The chain employs TRBV11-3 and TRBJ1-1; a weak D match, TRBD1 (6 bases). This CDR3 is 15 amino acids long. V was shortened by 5 bases and J by 5 bases, with 18 bases between the two germline ends. Germline CDR1 reads SGHNT; CDR2 reads YENEEA. The DNA of the CDR3 is TGTGCCAGCAGCGTCTCCGGACAGATGGGGACTGAAGCTTTCTTT. This encodes CASSVSGQMGTEAFF.

The sample holds a few counts of this clonotype. CDR3 residues: CASSPFRGLDTQYF. For the CDR3, the DNA is TGTGCCAGCAGCCCATTCAGGGGGCTAGATACGCAGTATTTT. The chain couples TRBV7-9 to TRBJ2-3; 8 bases are a match to TRBD1. Trimming removed 5 bases from V and 5 bases from J; junction bases left unmatched: 6. The CDR3 has 14 amino acids. Germline V gene sequence: CDR1 SEHNR, CDR2 FQNEAQ (reference sequence).

This clonotype was seen at least ten times. This sequence joins TRBV10-2 and TRBJ2-1; tentatively, D is TRBD2 (7 bases). Trimming shortened V by 7 bases and J by 7 bases, and 17 bases separated the two germline ends. The CDR3 loop spans 14 amino acids. Germline V gene data show CDR1 as WSHSY and CDR2 as SAAADI. This chain's CDR3 is CASIVGGGFNEQFF. The CDR3 nucleotides are TGCGCCAGCATTGTGGGAGGGGGGTTTAATGAGCAGTTCTTC.

At least ten counts were recorded for this clonotype. This chain uses TRBV28 with TRBJ2-5; TRBD2 is a possible D gene (5 bases). This CDR3 comprises 16 residues. The germline V gene has CDR1 MDHEN and CDR2 SYDVKM. Trimming took off 3 bases at V and 7 bases at J, with 21 bases between the two ends. The CDR3 protein is CASSFSQTLSSGTQYF. CDR3 bases: TGTGCCAGCAGTTTTTCCCAGACACTTTCAAGCGGGACCCAGTACTTC.

The table lists this clonotype with many counts. V is TRBV10-3 and J is TRBJ1-6, with D hard to call. The CDR3 is 13 amino acids. Between the trimmed V and J ends, which lost 7 bases and 11 bases, there was a span of 15 bases. From germline, CDR1 is ENHRY and CDR2 SYGVKD. CDR3 sequence (DNA): TGTGCCATCACCTGGGGAAGGGAGACACCCCTCCACTTT. Its protein product is CAITWGRETPLHF.

J is TRBJ1-1 and V is TRBV11-2; D gene ambiguous. CDR3 length: 12 residues. The V and J ends lost 5 bases and 6 bases respectively, with 10 bases between them. Germline V lookup: CDR1 SGHAT, CDR2 FQNNGV. DNA of the CDR3: TGTGCCAGCAGCCGGGAGACCTCTGAAGCTTTCTTT. This translates into CASSRETSEAFF.

The chain links TRBV20-1 to TRBJ2-7; the match to TRBD2 covers 8 bases. Looked up from germline, CDR1 is DFQATT and CDR2 is SNEGSKA (reference sequence). This CDR3 comprises 14 residues. V lost 0 bases and J lost 3; bases outside the gene matches: 4. CDR3: CSARDGRVGYEQYF. DNA for the CDR3: TGCAGTGCTAGAGACGGGAGGGTAGGCTACGAGCAGTACTTC.

The sample holds a few counts of this clonotype. This chain connects TRBV5-1 to TRBJ1-5; TRBD1 agrees at 10 bases. The CDR3 is made up of 15 amino acids. Unmatched junction bases numbered 6, after V lost 3 bases and J lost 6 bases. The germline CDR1 and CDR2 sequences are SGHRS and YFSETQ. The CDR3 loop is CASSSGTGESQPQHF. DNA of the CDR3: TGCGCCAGCAGCTCCGGGACAGGGGAGAGTCAGCCCCAGCATTTT.

Ten or more counts support this clonotype. The rearrangement uses TRBV6-1 and TRBJ2-2; 11 bases fit TRBD1. This CDR3 spans 14 amino acids. Per the germline V gene, CDR1 is MNHNS and CDR2 is SASEGT. V was clipped by 7 bases and J by 6 bases; unmatched bases: 4. CDR3: CASNLGQGAGELFF. Written as DNA, the CDR3 is TGTGCCAGCAACCTGGGACAGGGGGCCGGGGAGCTGTTTTTT.

This clonotype was seen a few times. V is TRBV7-2 and J is TRBJ2-1, with 9 bases identical to TRBD2. With V trimmed by 3 bases and J by 5 bases, 8 bases remained unmatched. The CDR3 totals 16 residues. Germline V CDR1 and CDR2: SGHTA, FQGNSA. The CDR3 coding sequence is TGTGCCAGCAGCTTCGGACTAGCGAACAAGAACAATGAGCAGTTCTTC. Protein: CASSFGLANKNNEQFF.

V gene TRBV6-1 combines with J gene TRBJ1-1; D is unresolved. The CDR3 consists of 12 residues. Germline-derived CDR1 and CDR2 are MNHNS and SASEGT. V shed 4 bases and J shed 5 bases, with 8 bases lying between them. In DNA, the CDR3 is TGTGCCAGCAGTGTGGCGGGTACTGAAGCTTTCTTT. Protein product: CASSVAGTEAFF.

This clonotype was recorded a few times. The gene calls are TRBV6-2 or TRBV6-3 and TRBJ2-1; 7 positions match TRBD2. CDR1 and CDR2 from the germline V gene are MNHEY and SVGEGT. This CDR3 contains 14 residues. Germline trimming cut 7 bases from V and 0 bases from J; bases unmatched to any gene: 3. CDR3: CASTGGSSYNEQFF. DNA for the CDR3: TGTGCCAGCACGGGGGGAAGCTCCTACAATGAGCAGTTCTTC.